A selection of T cell receptor beta chains follows, all from one sample in a study of cytomegalovirus exposure and HLA in healthy donors. The protocol was immunoSEQ multiplex PCR, while the TCRdb copy is restricted to in-frame clones and leaves out a portion. Here the sample spans roughly 120,000 clones, approximately 80% being singletons. Material for sequencing was PBMCs. The receptors were gathered from a man aged 50-59 years in good health and CMV-seronegative. The CDR3 runs from the conserved cysteine through the conserved F or W. Fields, in order: clone size, D gene, J gene, V gene, CDR3 protein, CDR3 DNA. A D gene is named only where the DNA matches it firmly. Size is omitted from some rows. Given values are once, few, many or a class for expanded clones.

once | . | TRBJ1-2 | TRBV5-1 | CASSQDTSGYGYTF | TGCGCCAGCAGCCAAGATACCAGTGGCTATGGCTACACCTTC
. | . | TRBJ1-1 | TRBV11-2 | CASSSDTEAFF | TGTGCCAGCAGCTCCGACACTGAAGCTTTCTTT
. | TRBD1 | TRBJ2-7 | TRBV5-1 | CASSFPTQQGSASYEQYF | TGCGCCAGCAGCTTCCCCACACAACAGGGGAGTGCATCCTACGAGCAGTACTTC
. | . | TRBJ2-2 | TRBV30 | CAWSPLDNTGELFF | TGTGCCTGGAGTCCACTAGATAACACCGGGGAGCTGTTTTTT
once | TRBD1 | TRBJ1-2 | TRBV28 | CASRPSGTGGHGYPF | TGTGCCAGCAGACCGTCCGGGACAGGGGGGCATGGCTACCCCTTC
. | TRBD1 | TRBJ1-6 | TRBV6-4 | CASSDGTANSPLHF | TGTGCCAGCAGTGACGGGACAGCCAATTCACCCCTCCACTTT
. | . | TRBJ2-7 | TRBV6-1 | CASMGGVQSYEQYF | TGTGCCAGCATGGGGGGAGTGCAGTCCTACGAGCAGTACTTC
. | . | TRBJ2-2 | TRBV7-9 | CASPLAANTGELFF | TGTGCCAGCCCCCTGGCAGCGAACACCGGGGAGCTGTTTTTT
. | TRBD2 | TRBJ2-1 | TRBV7-9 | CAGGTSRSPYNEQFF | TGTGCCGGGGGGACTAGCCGTTCCCCCTACAATGAGCAGTTCTTC
once | TRBD1 | TRBJ1-2 | TRBV9 | CASSVADRRRPLASADGYTF | TGTGCCAGCAGCGTAGCGGACAGGAGACGTCCCCTAGCTTCGGCAGATGGCTACACCTTC
. | TRBD1 | TRBJ1-5 | TRBV7-2 | CASSLTGGRLSNQPQHF | TGTGCCAGCAGCTTAACAGGGGGCCGTCTAAGCAATCAGCCCCAGCATTTT
. | . | TRBJ2-2 | TRBV10-3 | CAISGLANTGELFF | TGTGCCATCAGCGGACTCGCGAACACCGGGGAGCTGTTTTTT
. | . | TRBJ2-2 | TRBV2 | CASSDLQGWGTGELFF | TGTGCCAGCAGTGACTTACAGGGTTGGGGCACCGGGGAGCTGTTTTTT
. | . | TRBJ2-2 | TRBV7-2 | CASSLYGRGTGELFF | TGTGCCAGCAGCTTGTATGGGAGAGGGACCGGGGAGCTGTTTTTT
. | . | TRBJ2-7 | TRBV6-5 | CASSYSRQAGYEQYF | TGTGCCAGCAGTTACTCTCGACAGGCGGGCTACGAGCAGTACTTC
. | TRBD1 | TRBJ2-7 | TRBV7-9 | CASSHTGVGSYEQYF | TGTGCCAGCAGCCACACAGGGGTCGGATCCTACGAGCAGTACTTC
once | . | TRBJ2-5 | TRBV5-4 | CASSSVGSQETQYF | TGTGCCAGCAGTTCTGTGGGGAGCCAAGAGACCCAGTACTTC
. | . | TRBJ1-2 | TRBV7-3 | CASLWGGYGYTF | TGTGCCAGCCTGTGGGGGGGGTATGGCTACACCTTC
. | TRBD2 | TRBJ2-5 | TRBV9 | CASSGSGGGETQYF | TGTGCCAGCAGCGGTAGCGGGGGTGGAGAGACCCAGTACTTC
few | . | TRBJ2-2 | TRBV7-3 | CASSFGPGTGELFF | TGTGCCAGCAGCTTTGGGCCCGGAACCGGGGAGCTGTTTTTT
. | . | TRBJ2-7 | TRBV28 | CASSWSGAVYEQYF | TGTGCCAGCAGTTGGTCGGGAGCGGTCTACGAGCAGTACTTC
. | . | TRBJ2-5 | TRBV28 | CASSPPGLQYGTQYF | TGTGCCAGCAGTCCGCCGGGACTCCAGTACGGGACCCAGTACTTC
. | TRBD1 | TRBJ2-5 | TRBV11-2 | CASSLDRWTGNVETQYF | TGTGCCAGCAGCTTAGATCGTTGGACAGGCAACGTCGAGACCCAGTACTTC
. | . | TRBJ1-2 | TRBV18 | CASSPREKSSAGYTF | TGTGCCAGCTCACCCCGGGAAAAAAGCTCTGCTGGCTACACCTTC
. | TRBD1 | TRBJ1-5 | TRBV19 | CASSIRTMSTGDHQPQHF | TGTGCCAGTAGTATACGCACGATGTCAACAGGGGACCATCAGCCCCAGCATTTT
. | TRBD1 | TRBJ1-5 | TRBV2 | CASSDRGLQPQHF | TGTGCCAGCAGTGACAGGGGGCTTCAGCCCCAGCATTTT
. | TRBD2 | TRBJ2-1 | TRBV28 | CASSILAGEYEQFF | TGTGCCAGCAGTATCCTAGCGGGCGAGTATGAGCAGTTCTTC
few | . | TRBJ1-5 | TRBV9 | CASSPGVGSSQHF | TGTGCCAGCAGCCCCGGGGTTGGAAGTTCCCAGCATTTT
. | TRBD1 | TRBJ1-4 | TRBV6-6 | CASSYGRGPSNEKLFF | TGTGCCAGCAGTTACGGCAGGGGGCCGTCTAATGAAAAACTGTTTTTT
. | . | TRBJ2-7 | TRBV28 | CASSNPAGRGEQYF | TGTGCCAGCAGCAACCCTGCCGGAAGAGGCGAGCAGTACTTC